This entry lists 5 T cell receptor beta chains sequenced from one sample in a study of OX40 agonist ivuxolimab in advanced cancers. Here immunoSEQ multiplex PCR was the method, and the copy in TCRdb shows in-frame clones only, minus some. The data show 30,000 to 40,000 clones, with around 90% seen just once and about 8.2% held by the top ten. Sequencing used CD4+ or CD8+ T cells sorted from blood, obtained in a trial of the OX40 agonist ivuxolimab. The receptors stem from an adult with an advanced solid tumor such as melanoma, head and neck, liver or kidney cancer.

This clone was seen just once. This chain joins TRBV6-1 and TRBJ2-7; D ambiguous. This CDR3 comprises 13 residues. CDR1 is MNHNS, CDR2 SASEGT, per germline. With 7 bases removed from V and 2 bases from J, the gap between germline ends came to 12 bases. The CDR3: CASTTGSPYEQYF. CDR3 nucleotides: TGTGCCAGCACAACGGGTAGCCCCTACGAGCAGTACTTC.

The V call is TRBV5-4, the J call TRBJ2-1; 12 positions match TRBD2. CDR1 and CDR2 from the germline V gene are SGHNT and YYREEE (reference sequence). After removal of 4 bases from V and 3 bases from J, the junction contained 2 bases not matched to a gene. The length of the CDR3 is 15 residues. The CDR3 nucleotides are TGTGCCAGCAGCCGGACTAGCGGGGTCTACAATGAGCAGTTCTTC. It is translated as CASSRTSGVYNEQFF.

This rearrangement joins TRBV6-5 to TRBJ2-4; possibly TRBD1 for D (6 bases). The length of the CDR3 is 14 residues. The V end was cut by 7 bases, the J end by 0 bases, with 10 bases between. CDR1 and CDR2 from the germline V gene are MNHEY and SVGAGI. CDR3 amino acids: CASTETGAKNIQYF. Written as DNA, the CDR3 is TGTGCCAGCACCGAGACAGGAGCCAAAAACATTCAGTACTTC.

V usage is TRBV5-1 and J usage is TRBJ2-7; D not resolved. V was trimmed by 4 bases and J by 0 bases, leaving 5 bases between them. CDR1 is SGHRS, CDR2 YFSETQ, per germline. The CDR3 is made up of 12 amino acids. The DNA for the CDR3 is TGCGCCAGCAGCCCCGACTCCTACGAGCAGTACTTC. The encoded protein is CASSPDSYEQYF.

CDR3 in amino acids: CASSFWGDSTDTQYF. CDR3 nucleotide sequence: TGTGCCAGCAGCTTCTGGGGAGACAGCACAGATACGCAGTATTTT. The chain links TRBV11-2 to TRBJ2-3, with D tentatively TRBD2 (5 bases). Deletions cut 3 bases from V and 0 bases from J, with 10 bases between. Germline loops: CDR1 SGHAT, CDR2 FQNNGV. The CDR3 is 15 residues long.